This is a list of T cell receptor beta chains from one sample in a study of OX40 agonist ivuxolimab in advanced cancers. Using immunoSEQ multiplex PCR, the repertoire was profiled, and TCRdb retains in-frame clones only, with some absent. Of about 58,000 clones in the sample, about 82% were seen once. Sample: CD4+ or CD8+ T cells sorted from blood, taken in a trial of the OX40 agonist ivuxolimab. All receptors come from an adult with an advanced solid tumor such as melanoma, head and neck, liver or kidney cancer. The CDR3 runs from the conserved cysteine through the conserved F or W. The D gene is left open where the match is weak. Some rows mark clone size as missing; the rest say once, few, many or name a class of expanded clone.

cdr3_aa	cdr3_nt	v_call	j_call	clone_size	cdr3_length	d_call
CASSQRGGARSNSPLHF	TGTGCCAGCAGCCAACGTGGGGGGGCGCGATCAAATTCACCCCTCCACTTT	TRBV14	TRBJ1-6	NA	17	NA
CASSSKQGYLNTEAFF	TGCGCCAGCAGCTCCAAACAGGGGTATTTGAACACTGAAGCTTTCTTT	TRBV5-1	TRBJ1-1	once	16	TRBD1
CASRFTGAVNVYGYTF	TGTGCCAGCAGGTTTACAGGGGCGGTAAACGTCTATGGCTACACCTTC	TRBV5-6	TRBJ1-2	NA	16	TRBD1
CAGSENFWTEAFF	TGTGCCGGCAGTGAAAACTTCTGGACTGAAGCTTTCTTT	TRBV6-1	TRBJ1-1	once	13	NA
CASSNQGLRETQYF	TGTGCCAGCAGTAACCAGGGGTTGCGAGAGACCCAGTACTTC	TRBV2	TRBJ2-5	once	14	NA
CSAQRSSEQYF	TGCAGTGCCCAAAGATCCAGTGAGCAGTACTTC	TRBV20-1	TRBJ2-7	NA	11	NA
CASGGKTGVVYEQYF	TGTGCCAGCGGAGGGAAGACAGGGGTCGTCTACGAGCAGTACTTC	TRBV2	TRBJ2-7	NA	15	TRBD1
CASSVNRVGGYEQYF	TGCGCCAGCAGCGTAAACAGGGTCGGGGGGTACGAGCAGTACTTC	TRBV5-1	TRBJ2-7	NA	15	NA
CSVDRSPQETQYF	TGCAGCGTTGATAGGTCTCCGCAAGAGACCCAGTACTTC	TRBV29-1	TRBJ2-5	NA	13	NA
CASSHRTGNTEAFF	TGCGCCAGCAGCCACAGGACAGGGAACACTGAAGCTTTCTTT	TRBV4-1	TRBJ1-1	NA	14	TRBD1
CASSSRTGRKGNYGYTF	TGCGCCAGCAGCTCACGGACAGGGAGGAAGGGTAACTATGGCTACACCTTC	TRBV5-1	TRBJ1-2	NA	17	TRBD1
CASSARGEVERDNEQFF	TGTGCCAGCAGTGCGAGAGGGGAGGTCGAGCGGGACAATGAGCAGTTCTTC	TRBV6-1	TRBJ2-1	NA	17	NA
CASSIAGQETQYF	TGTGCCAGTAGTATTGCCGGACAAGAGACCCAGTACTTC	TRBV19	TRBJ2-5	NA	13	NA
CASSLSGGNTEAFF	TGTGCCAGCTCCCTATCAGGGGGGAACACTGAAGCTTTCTTT	TRBV18	TRBJ1-1	NA	14	TRBD1
CASSPFRGAEQYF	TGTGCCAGCTCACCATTTAGGGGGGCCGAGCAGTACTTC	TRBV18	TRBJ2-7	NA	13	NA
CASSIGQIYGYTF	TGTGCCAGTAGTATTGGACAGATCTATGGCTACACCTTC	TRBV19	TRBJ1-2	NA	13	NA
CASSGVSPLHF	TGTGCCAGCAGTGGGGTTTCACCCCTCCACTTT	TRBV2	TRBJ1-6	few	11	NA
CASSFSGTGYNEQFF	TGCGCCAGCAGCTTTTCCGGGACTGGCTACAATGAGCAGTTCTTC	TRBV5-1	TRBJ2-1	NA	15	NA
CSVVVATNEKLFF	TGCAGCGTTGTTGTAGCAACTAATGAAAAACTGTTTTTT	TRBV29-1	TRBJ1-4	NA	13	NA
CASSVEAGSFGGYTF	TGTGCCAGCAGCGTAGAGGCAGGGAGCTTTGGAGGCTACACCTTC	TRBV9	TRBJ1-2	NA	15	NA
CASSPVGLTNQPQHF	TGTGCCAGCAGCCCCGTGGGTTTAACTAATCAGCCCCAGCATTTT	TRBV7-8	TRBJ1-5	NA	15	NA
CATSRGTFSYEQYF	TGTGCCACCAGCAGGGGGACTTTCTCCTACGAGCAGTACTTC	TRBV15	TRBJ2-7	NA	14	NA